These T cell receptor beta chains were read from a single sample in a study of blood T cell repertoires in COVID-19. Profiled with immunoSEQ multiplex PCR; TCRdb holds only in-frame clones, not every one. The sample has hundreds of thousands of clones, about nine tenths seen once. The sequenced sample was PBMCs or T cells enriched from blood (not recorded which). The source of these receptors is a woman under 40 who had recovered from COVID-19. CDR3s include the opening cysteine and the closing phenylalanine or tryptophan. A D gene is named only where the DNA matches it firmly. Some rows mark clone size as missing; the rest say once, few, many or name a class of expanded clone.

clone_size,v_call,j_call,d_call,cdr3_nt,cdr3_aa
.,TRBV7-9,TRBJ1-4,.,TGTGCCAGCAGCCCCGCCTTTAACCGGAGGGAAAAACTGTTTTTT,CASSPAFNRREKLFF
.,TRBV7-3,TRBJ2-2,TRBD2,TGTGCCAGCAGCCCGAGCGGGAAATTTGGGGAGCTGTTTTTT,CASSPSGKFGELFF
.,TRBV19,TRBJ2-5,.,TGTGCCAGTAGTATAGATTCTGGTCAAAGAGCCCTCGAGCAAGAGACCCAGTACTTC,CASSIDSGQRALEQETQYF
.,TRBV28,TRBJ1-4,TRBD1,TGTGCCAGCAGCCTACCCGCGGGGACAGGGGCCAATGAAAAACTGTTTTTT,CASSLPAGTGANEKLFF
.,TRBV18,TRBJ2-7,.,TGTGCCAGCTCACCAATACGGGAGAACTCCTACGAGCAGTACTTC,CASSPIRENSYEQYF
.,TRBV7-9,TRBJ2-3,TRBD1,TGTGCCAGCAGCCGGACAGGGTTCGAAGATACGCAGTATTTT,CASSRTGFEDTQYF
once,TRBV12-1,TRBJ2-1,.,TGTGCCAGCAGCTTCCTTGGACTAGTTCTGGCCTACAATGAGCAGTTCTTC,CASSFLGLVLAYNEQFF
.,TRBV12-3/TRBV12-4,TRBJ1-5,.,TGTGCCAGCCAATCAGGGTACAATCAGCCCCAGCATTTT,CASQSGYNQPQHF
few,TRBV19,TRBJ2-7,TRBD2,TGTGCCAGTAGACCTACTAGCGACTCCTACGAGCAGTACTTC,CASRPTSDSYEQYF
.,TRBV5-1,TRBJ2-1,.,TGCGCCAGCAGCCTGGGCCTAAACAATGAGCAGTTCTTC,CASSLGLNNEQFF
.,TRBV25-1,TRBJ2-5,TRBD2,TGTGCCAGCAGTGAATTTTTGGCGGGAGTGGAAGAGACCCAGTACTTC,CASSEFLAGVEETQYF
.,TRBV10-3,TRBJ2-7,TRBD1,TGTGCCATCAGTGAGTCCTTACCCCGGGACAGGGGGAACGAGCAGTACTTC,CAISESLPRDRGNEQYF
few,TRBV19,TRBJ2-7,TRBD1,TGTGCCAGTCAGAACTATCAGGGGGCTAACGAGCAGTACTTC,CASQNYQGANEQYF
.,TRBV7-3,TRBJ1-1,.,TGTGCCAGCAGCTTAATCGGAGGGAACACTGAAGCTTTCTTT,CASSLIGGNTEAFF
.,TRBV27,TRBJ1-1,.,TGTGCCAGCAGTTTATACAGGGCTTCGAACACTGAAGCTTTCTTT,CASSLYRASNTEAFF
.,TRBV5-1,TRBJ2-7,TRBD1,TGCGCCAGCAGTCAGGGGGCCCTCTACGAGCAGTACTTC,CASSQGALYEQYF
.,TRBV7-2,TRBJ2-7,TRBD1,TGTGCCAGCAGTCGGGACAGGGACTACGAGCAGTACTTC,CASSRDRDYEQYF
.,TRBV12-3/TRBV12-4,TRBJ1-6,.,TGTGCCAGCAGTTCAAATAATTCACCCCTCCACTTT,CASSSNNSPLHF
once,TRBV11-2,TRBJ2-5,.,TGTGCCAGCAGCTTTCAGGGAAGGTTGGAGACCCAGTACTTC,CASSFQGRLETQYF
.,TRBV19,TRBJ1-1,.,TGTGCCAGTAGTATAGACAGGGGCATGAACACTGAAGCTTTCTTT,CASSIDRGMNTEAFF
.,TRBV6-6,TRBJ2-2,.,TGTGCCAGCAGTCCCCTCGGTGGGGGGGCAAACACCGGGGAGCTGTTTTTT,CASSPLGGGANTGELFF
few,TRBV5-6,TRBJ1-3,.,TGTGCCAGCAGCCCAATTGGTGCGGGTACCATATATTTT,CASSPIGAGTIYF
.,TRBV28,TRBJ1-4,TRBD1,TGTGCCAGCAGTTTATCTAACAGGGGCGAAAAACTGTTTTTT,CASSLSNRGEKLFF
once,TRBV18,TRBJ1-5,.,TGTGCCAGCTCACCGGAGACAGCACATAGCAATCAGCCCCAGCATTTT,CASSPETAHSNQPQHF
.,TRBV7-8,TRBJ2-1,TRBD2,TGTGCCAGCAGCTTAATCGGCGGGAGGGCGGGGAATGAGCAGTTCTTC,CASSLIGGRAGNEQFF
.,TRBV2,TRBJ2-7,.,TGTGCCAGCAGTGAAGCAACCCCGGAGAAGCAGTACTTC,CASSEATPEKQYF
.,TRBV5-8,TRBJ2-5,TRBD1,TGTGCCAGCAGCTTGGCCGAGACAGGGGCTTGGGAGACCCAGTACTTC,CASSLAETGAWETQYF
once,TRBV18,TRBJ1-1,.,TGTGCCAGCTCACCAAAAAGGGGGAACACTGAAGCTTTCTTT,CASSPKRGNTEAFF
.,TRBV10-3,TRBJ1-2,.,TGTGCCATCAGTGGGACAGCAGACCCAAACTATGGCTACACCTTC,CAISGTADPNYGYTF
.,TRBV11-2,TRBJ2-7,TRBD1,TGTGCCAGCAGCTCCCTCGGGACAGGGGCCCCCTACGAGCAGTACTTC,CASSSLGTGAPYEQYF
few,TRBV11-2,TRBJ1-2,TRBD1,TGTGCCAGCAGCCCTAGGGACAGGGTTTATGGCTACACCTTC,CASSPRDRVYGYTF
.,TRBV6-6,TRBJ1-2,TRBD1,TGTGCCAGCAGTTACCCGGGACAGGGAGGGGTCTATGGCTACACCTTC,CASSYPGQGGVYGYTF
.,TRBV5-4,TRBJ2-5,TRBD2,TGTGCCAGCAGCTGGTTAGCGGGGAACCAAGAGACCCAGTACTTC,CASSWLAGNQETQYF
few,TRBV5-8,TRBJ1-5,TRBD1,TGTGCCAGCAGCTTGGAGCAGGGGGCGGTTCAGCCCCAGCATTTT,CASSLEQGAVQPQHF
.,TRBV6-2/TRBV6-3,TRBJ2-1,.,TGTGCCAGCAGTTACGACAGCTACAATGAGCAGTTCTTC,CASSYDSYNEQFF
.,TRBV5-1,TRBJ2-2,.,TGCGCCAGCAGCTACGGGACACCGGGAACCGGGGAGCTGTTTTTT,CASSYGTPGTGELFF
.,TRBV4-1,TRBJ1-4,TRBD1,TGCGCCAGCAGCCGAGGGACAGGGGGCGGTAATGAAAAACTGTTTTTT,CASSRGTGGGNEKLFF
.,TRBV29-1,TRBJ2-5,.,TGCAGCGCCCTCCCTCAAGAGACCCAGTACTTC,CSALPQETQYF
.,TRBV6-5,TRBJ1-2,.,TGTGCCAGCGGAAGGACCGATCTAACGGGGGGCTACACCTTC,CASGRTDLTGGYTF
.,TRBV7-3,TRBJ1-1,.,TGTGCCAGCAGCCCCAGTCGGGGAACGGACACTGAAGCTTTCTTT,CASSPSRGTDTEAFF
.,TRBV3-1/TRBV3-2,TRBJ2-7,TRBD2,TGTGCCAGCAGCCAGGCACTAGCGGGAGGACCGAACTACGAGCAGTACTTC,CASSQALAGGPNYEQYF
.,TRBV30,TRBJ1-1,.,TGTGCCTGGAGTCCGGGACTTTACACTGAAGCTTTCTTT,CAWSPGLYTEAFF
.,TRBV5-1,TRBJ1-4,TRBD1,TGCGCCAGCAGCCCGGGGACAGGGGGCGTCAGGAAACTGTTTTTT,CASSPGTGGVRKLFF
once,TRBV27,TRBJ2-1,.,TGTGCCAGCAGTTTAAGTTTCGTTAACAGACCGATAATAAACAATGAGCAGTTCTTC,CASSLSFVNRPIINNEQFF
.,TRBV19,TRBJ2-3,TRBD1,TGTGCCAGTAGCACAGGGGGGACCACAGATACGCAGTATTTT,CASSTGGTTDTQYF
.,TRBV6-5,TRBJ2-7,.,TGTGCCAGCAGCTTGGACACCACCTACGAGCAGTACTTC,CASSLDTTYEQYF
.,TRBV16,TRBJ1-3,TRBD1,TGTGCCAGCAGCCAATCTCCAGGGACAGGGGGAAACACCATATATTTT,CASSQSPGTGGNTIYF
once,TRBV7-9,TRBJ1-5,.,TGTGCCAGCAGCGCTACGGACTTAGAAGGCAATCAGCCCCAGCATTTT,CASSATDLEGNQPQHF
.,TRBV28,TRBJ2-7,TRBD2,TGTGCCAGCAGTTTCGGCGGGAGCAAACAGTACTTC,CASSFGGSKQYF
.,TRBV7-2,TRBJ2-7,.,TGTGCCAGCGGACGATCGGGGACTTTCCTCGACTTC,CASGRSGTFLDF
few,TRBV11-2,TRBJ1-5,TRBD1,TGTGCCAGCAGCTTAGGGACAGGGAGGAACAATCAGCCCCAGCATTTT,CASSLGTGRNNQPQHF
.,TRBV14,TRBJ2-7,.,TGTGCCAGCAGCCCCTTCAGCGGGCTCCTCTACGAGCAGTACTTC,CASSPFSGLLYEQYF
.,TRBV29-1,TRBJ2-1,.,TGCAGCGTTGATACAGTCCAGTTCTTC,CSVDTVQFF